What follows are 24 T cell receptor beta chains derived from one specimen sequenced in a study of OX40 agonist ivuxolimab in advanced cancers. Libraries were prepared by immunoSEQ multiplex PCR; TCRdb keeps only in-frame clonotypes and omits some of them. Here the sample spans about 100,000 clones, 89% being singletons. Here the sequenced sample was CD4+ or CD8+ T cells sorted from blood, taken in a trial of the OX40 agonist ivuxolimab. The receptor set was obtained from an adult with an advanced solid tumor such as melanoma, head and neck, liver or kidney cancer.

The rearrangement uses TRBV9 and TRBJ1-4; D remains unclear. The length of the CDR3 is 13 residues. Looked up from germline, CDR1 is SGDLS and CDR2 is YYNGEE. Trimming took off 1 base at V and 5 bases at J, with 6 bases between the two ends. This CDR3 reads CASSVTQNEKLFF. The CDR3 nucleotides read TGTGCCAGCAGCGTAACCCAGAATGAAAAACTGTTTTTT. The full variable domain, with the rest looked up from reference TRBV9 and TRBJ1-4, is DSGVTQTPKHLITATGQRVTLRCSPRSGDLSVYWYQQSLDQGLQFLIQYYNGEERAKGNILERFSAQQFPDLHSELNLSSLELGDSALYFCASSVTQNEKLFFGSGTQLSVL.

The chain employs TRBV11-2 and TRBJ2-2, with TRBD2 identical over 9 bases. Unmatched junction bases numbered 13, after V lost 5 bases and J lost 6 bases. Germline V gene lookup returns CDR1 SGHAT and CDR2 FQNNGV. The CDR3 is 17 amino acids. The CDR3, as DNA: TGTGCCAGCAGCCCAGAAGGTATAGCGGGAGTTTCCGGGGAGCTGTTTTTT. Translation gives CASSPEGIAGVSGELFF.

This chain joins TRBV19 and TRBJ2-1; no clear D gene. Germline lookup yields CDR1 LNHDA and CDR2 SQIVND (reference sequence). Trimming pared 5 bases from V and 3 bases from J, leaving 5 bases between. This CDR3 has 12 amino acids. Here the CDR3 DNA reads TGTGCCAGTAGTTCTATCTACAATGAGCAGTTCTTC. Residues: CASSSIYNEQFF.

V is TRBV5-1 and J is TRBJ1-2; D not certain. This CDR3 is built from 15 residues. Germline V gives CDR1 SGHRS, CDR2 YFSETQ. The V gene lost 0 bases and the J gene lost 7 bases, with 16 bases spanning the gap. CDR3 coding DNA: TGCGCCAGCAGCTTGGCCGGACGGACCTCCGGTGGCTACACCTTC. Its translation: CASSLAGRTSGGYTF.

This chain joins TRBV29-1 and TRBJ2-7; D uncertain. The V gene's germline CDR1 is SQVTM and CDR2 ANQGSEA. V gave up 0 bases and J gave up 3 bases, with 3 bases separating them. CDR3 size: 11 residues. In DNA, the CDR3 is TGCAGCGTTGAAGAGGGCTACGAGCAGTACTTC. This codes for CSVEEGYEQYF.

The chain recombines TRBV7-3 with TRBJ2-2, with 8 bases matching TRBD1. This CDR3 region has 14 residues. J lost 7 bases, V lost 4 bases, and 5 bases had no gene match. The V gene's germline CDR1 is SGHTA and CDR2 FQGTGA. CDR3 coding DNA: TGTGCCAGCAGCTGGACAGGGATCGGCGGGGAGCTGTTTTTT. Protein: CASSWTGIGGELFF.

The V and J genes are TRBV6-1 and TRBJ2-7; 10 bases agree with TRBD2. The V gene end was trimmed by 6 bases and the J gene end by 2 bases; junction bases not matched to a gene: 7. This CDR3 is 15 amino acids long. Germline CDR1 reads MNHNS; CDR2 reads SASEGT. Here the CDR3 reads CASSASSGSPYEQYF. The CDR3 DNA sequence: TGTGCCAGCAGCGCATCTAGCGGGAGTCCCTACGAGCAGTACTTC.

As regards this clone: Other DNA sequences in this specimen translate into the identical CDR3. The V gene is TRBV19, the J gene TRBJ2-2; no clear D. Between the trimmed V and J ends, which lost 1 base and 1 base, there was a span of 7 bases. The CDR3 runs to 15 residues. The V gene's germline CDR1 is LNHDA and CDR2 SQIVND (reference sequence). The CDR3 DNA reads TGTGCCAGTAGTATAGGGGCAGGGAACACCGGGGAGCTGTTTTTT. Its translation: CASSIGAGNTGELFF.

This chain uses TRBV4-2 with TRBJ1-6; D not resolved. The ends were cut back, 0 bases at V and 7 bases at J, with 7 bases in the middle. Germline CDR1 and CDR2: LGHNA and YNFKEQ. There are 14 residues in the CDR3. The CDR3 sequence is CASSQDPVNSPLHF. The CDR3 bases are TGTGCCAGCAGCCAAGACCCGGTAAATTCACCCCTCCACTTT.

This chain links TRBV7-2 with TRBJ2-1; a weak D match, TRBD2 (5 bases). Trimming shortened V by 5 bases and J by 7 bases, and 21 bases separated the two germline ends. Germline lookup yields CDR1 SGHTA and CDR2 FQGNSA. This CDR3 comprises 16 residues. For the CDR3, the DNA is TGTGCCAGCAGCCCATCTCTTGGGAGTGCGGCTAATGAGCAGTTCTTC. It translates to CASSPSLGSAANEQFF.

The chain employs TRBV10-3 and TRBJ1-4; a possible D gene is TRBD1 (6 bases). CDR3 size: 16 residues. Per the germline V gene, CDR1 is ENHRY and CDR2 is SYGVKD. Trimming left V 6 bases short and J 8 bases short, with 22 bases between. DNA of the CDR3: TGTGCCATCAGGCTCTCCTCAGGGGATGTTTGGGAAAAACTGTTTTTT. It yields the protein CAIRLSSGDVWEKLFF.

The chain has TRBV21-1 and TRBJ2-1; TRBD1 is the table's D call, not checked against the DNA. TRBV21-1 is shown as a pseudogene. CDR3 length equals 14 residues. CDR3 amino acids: CASSSWTGDNEQFF. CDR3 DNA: TGTGCCAGCAGCTCTTGGACAGGGGACAATGAGCAGTTCTTC.

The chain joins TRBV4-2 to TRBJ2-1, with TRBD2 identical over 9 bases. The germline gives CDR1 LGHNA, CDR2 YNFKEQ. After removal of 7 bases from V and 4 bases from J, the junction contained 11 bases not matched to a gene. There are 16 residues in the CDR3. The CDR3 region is CASTRRESGGYNEQFF. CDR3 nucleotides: TGTGCCAGCACCCGCCGGGAGAGCGGGGGGTACAATGAGCAGTTCTTC.

This chain's CDR3 is CAISWGTGLSGVEKLFF. In nucleotides, the CDR3 is TGTGCCATCAGCTGGGGGACAGGGCTTTCTGGGGTGGAAAAACTGTTTTTT. The rearrangement joins TRBV10-3 to TRBJ1-4; 9 bases map to TRBD1. V gave up 6 bases and J gave up 8 bases; unmatched junction bases: 16. This CDR3 region has 17 residues. Germline V lookup: CDR1 ENHRY, CDR2 SYGVKD.

CDR3 sequence reads: CSGKIGTDTQYF. CDR3 in DNA: TGCAGCGGGAAAATAGGCACAGATACGCAGTATTTT. V usage is TRBV29-1 and J usage is TRBJ2-3; D uncertain. This CDR3 is built from 12 residues. The germline gives CDR1 SQVTM, CDR2 ANQGSEA. V lost 7 bases and J lost 1, with 9 bases in between.

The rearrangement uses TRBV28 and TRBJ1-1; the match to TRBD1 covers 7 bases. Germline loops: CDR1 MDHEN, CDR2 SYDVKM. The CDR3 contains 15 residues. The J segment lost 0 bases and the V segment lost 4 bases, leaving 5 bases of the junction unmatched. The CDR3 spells CASSSPGQLNTEAFF. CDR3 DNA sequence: TGTGCCAGCAGTTCACCGGGACAGTTGAACACTGAAGCTTTCTTT.

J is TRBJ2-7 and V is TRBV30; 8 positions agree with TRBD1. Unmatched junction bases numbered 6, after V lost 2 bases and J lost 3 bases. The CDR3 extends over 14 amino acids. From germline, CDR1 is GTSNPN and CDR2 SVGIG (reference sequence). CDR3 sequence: CAWSTRGQLYEQYF. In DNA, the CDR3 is TGTGCCTGGAGTACCAGGGGGCAACTCTACGAGCAGTACTTC.

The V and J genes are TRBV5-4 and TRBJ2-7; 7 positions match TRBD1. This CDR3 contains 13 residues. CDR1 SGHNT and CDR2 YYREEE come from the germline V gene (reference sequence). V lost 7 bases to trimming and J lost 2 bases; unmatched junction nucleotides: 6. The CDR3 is CASGRQGAYEQYF. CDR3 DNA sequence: TGTGCCAGCGGCCGACAGGGAGCCTACGAGCAGTACTTC.

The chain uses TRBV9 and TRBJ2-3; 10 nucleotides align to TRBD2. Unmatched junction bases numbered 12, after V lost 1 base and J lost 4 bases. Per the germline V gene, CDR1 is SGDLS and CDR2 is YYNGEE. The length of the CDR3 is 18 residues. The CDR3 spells CASSVLSSSGRAPDTQYF. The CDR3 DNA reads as TGTGCCAGCAGCGTACTTTCGAGCAGCGGGAGGGCCCCAGATACGCAGTATTTT.

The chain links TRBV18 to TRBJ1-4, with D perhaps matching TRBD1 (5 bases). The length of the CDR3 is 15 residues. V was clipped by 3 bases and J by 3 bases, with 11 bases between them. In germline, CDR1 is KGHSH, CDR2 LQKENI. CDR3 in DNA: TGTGCCAGCTCACCCCAAAGACAGTCTAATGAAAAACTGTTTTTT. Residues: CASSPQRQSNEKLFF.

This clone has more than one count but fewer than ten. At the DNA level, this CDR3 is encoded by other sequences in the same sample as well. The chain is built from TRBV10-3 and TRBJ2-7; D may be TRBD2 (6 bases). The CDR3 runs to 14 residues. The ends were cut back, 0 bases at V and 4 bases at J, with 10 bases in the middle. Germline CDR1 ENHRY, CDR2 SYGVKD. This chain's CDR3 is CAISESDGSYEQYF. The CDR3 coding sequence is TGTGCCATCAGTGAGTCTGACGGGAGTTACGAGCAGTACTTC.

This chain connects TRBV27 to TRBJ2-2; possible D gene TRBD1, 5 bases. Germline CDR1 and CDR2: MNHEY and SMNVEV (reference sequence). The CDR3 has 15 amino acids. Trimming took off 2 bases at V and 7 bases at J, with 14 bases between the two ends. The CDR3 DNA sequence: TGTGCCAGCAGTTTAGGGGCAGGGTCTGGCGGGGAGCTGTTTTTT. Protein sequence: CASSLGAGSGGELFF.

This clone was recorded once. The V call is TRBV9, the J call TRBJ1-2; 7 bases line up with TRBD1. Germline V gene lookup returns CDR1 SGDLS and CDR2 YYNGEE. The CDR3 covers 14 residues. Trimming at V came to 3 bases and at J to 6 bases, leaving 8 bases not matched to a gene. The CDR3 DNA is TGTGCCAGCAGCGGACAAACAGGGGTGGATGGCTACACCTTC. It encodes CASSGQTGVDGYTF.

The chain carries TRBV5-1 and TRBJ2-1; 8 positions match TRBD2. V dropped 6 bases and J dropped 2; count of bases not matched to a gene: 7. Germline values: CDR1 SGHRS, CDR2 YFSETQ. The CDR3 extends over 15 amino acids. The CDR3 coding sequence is TGCGCCAGCACCTCGGGGGGGCAGACCTACAATGAGCAGTTCTTC. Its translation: CASTSGGQTYNEQFF. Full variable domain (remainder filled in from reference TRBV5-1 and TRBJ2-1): KAGVTQTPRYLIKTRGQQVTLSCSPISGHRSVSWYQQTPGQGLQFLFEYFSETQRNKGNFPGRFSGRQFSNSRSEMNVSTLELGDSALYLCASTSGGQTYNEQFFGPGTRLTVL.